This T cell receptor (beta chain) was recorded in a study of shared clonotypes between healthy human individuals. This CDR3 contains 14 residues. Germline V lookup: CDR1 MNHNY, CDR2 SVGAGI (reference sequence). With 2 bases removed from V and 5 bases from J, the gap between germline ends came to 12 bases. As defined, naive CD8 cells were CD45RO-negative and positively selected for CCR7, with terminally differentiated effector memory CD45RA+ cells excluded. Some clones are missing from TCRdb's copy, which holds only in-frame ones; the method was immunoSEQ multiplex PCR. The profile shows fewer than 1 million clones, around 96% of them singletons.

J is TRBJ2-5 and V is TRBV6-6; TRBD1 is a possible D gene (6 bases). The sample was naive CD8+ T cells sorted from blood. This clonotype was sampled from a young man in good health. The CDR3 nucleotides read TGTGCCAGCAGTTACACGGCAGGGGAGGAGACCCAGTACTTC. Protein product: CASSYTAGEETQYF.